A selection of T cell receptor beta chains follows, all from one sample in a study of metastatic and nonmetastatic thyroid tumors. Using MiXCR, TCRdb re-called clones from the PCR reads. The sample carries 19,000 or so clones, around 28% recorded once. Sequencing input: blood. These receptor sequences come from a female donor with papillary thyroid cancer or a benign thyroid nodule (not recorded which). Some clones in this sample may be carry-over from other donors' samples. Both conserved end residues are part of each CDR3. D genes are given only for firm matches. Expanded clones are given a class, and other clones once, few, many or no size at all.

TRBJ2-1	-	TRBV9	many	CASSAQAGSHSYNEQFF	TGTGCCAGCAGCGCACAGGCGGGTTCCCACTCCTACAATGAGCAGTTCTTC
TRBJ2-7	TRBD1	TRBV5-1	-	CASKNGRTGLYEQYF	TGCGCCAGCAAAAATGGCCGGACAGGACTTTACGAGCAGTACTTC
TRBJ2-3	-	TRBV7-3	-	CASSLTGEREDTQYF	TGTGCCAGCAGCTTAACGGGAGAAAGAGAAGATACGCAGTATTTT
TRBJ2-1	-	TRBV9	-	CASSVALAYNEQFF	TGTGCCAGCAGCGTAGCGCTAGCTTACAATGAGCAGTTCTTC
TRBJ2-3	TRBD1	TRBV28	-	CASSSGQGGDTQYF	TGTGCCAGCAGTTCTGGACAGGGTGGAGATACGCAGTATTTT
TRBJ1-4	-	TRBV5-1	medium-sized	CASSQTATNEKLFF	TGCGCCAGCAGCCAGACAGCAACTAATGAAAAACTGTTTTTT
TRBJ1-1	-	TRBV7-8	many	CASSLDTNTEAFF	TGTGCCAGCAGCTTAGACACGAACACTGAAGCTTTCTTT
TRBJ1-3	-	TRBV4-3	many	CASSQAISSGNTIYF	TGCGCCAGCAGCCAAGCGATTTCCTCTGGAAACACCATATATTTT
TRBJ2-7	-	TRBV30	-	CAWSRSSYEQYF	TGTGCCTGGAGTCGGAGCTCCTACGAGCAGTACTTC
TRBJ2-7	-	TRBV12-3/TRBV12-4	many	CASSSQGLRESEQYF	TGTGCCAGCAGCTCGCAGGGGCTTCGGGAGTCCGAGCAGTACTTC
TRBJ1-3	-	TRBV6-1	medium-sized	CASSESLNTIYF	TGTGCCAGCAGTGAAAGTTTAAACACCATATATTTT
TRBJ2-3	TRBD1	TRBV7-6	many	CASSPGTGTDTQYF	TGTGCCAGCAGCCCCGGGACAGGAACAGATACGCAGTATTTT
TRBJ2-7	-	TRBV18	many	CASSPPHLSYEQYF	TGTGCCAGCTCACCACCCCATCTTTCCTACGAGCAGTACTTC
TRBJ1-1	-	TRBV9	-	CASSVGLGGDTEAFF	TGTGCCAGCAGCGTAGGGCTGGGGGGCGACACTGAAGCTTTCTTT
TRBJ2-3	-	TRBV27	-	CASSLSQARDTQYF	TGTGCCAGCAGTTTATCACAGGCTCGTGATACGCAGTATTTT
TRBJ1-6	-	TRBV19	medium-sized	CASSNGTQNYNSPLHF	TGTGCCAGTAGCAACGGGACGCAGAACTATAATTCACCCCTCCACTTT
TRBJ2-1	TRBD2	TRBV6-5	medium-sized	CASSYAPLAGMSSYNEQFF	TGTGCCAGCAGTTACGCCCCACTAGCGGGAATGAGCTCCTACAATGAGCAGTTCTTC
TRBJ2-3	TRBD1	TRBV5-1	few	CASSSGQGMDTQYF	TGCGCCAGCAGCTCGGGACAGGGGATGGATACGCAGTATTTT
TRBJ2-1	TRBD1	TRBV7-1	-	CASSSGQGRPGGSYNEQFF	TGTGCCAGCAGCTCGGGACAGGGACGACCGGGAGGCTCCTACAATGAGCAGTTCTTC
TRBJ1-2	TRBD1	TRBV5-1	-	CASSPGDSYGYTF	TGCGCCAGCAGCCCAGGGGACAGCTATGGCTACACCTTC
TRBJ2-2	TRBD1	TRBV6-2/TRBV6-3	-	CASSYGTGTNTGELFF	TGTGCCAGCAGTTACGGGACAGGGACGAACACCGGGGAGCTGTTTTTT
TRBJ2-5	-	TRBV6-2/TRBV6-3	many	CASTITGNQETQYF	TGTGCCAGCACCATAACAGGGAACCAAGAGACGCAGTACTTC
TRBJ2-7	-	TRBV6-2/TRBV6-3	-	CASTITGFHEQYF	TGTGCCAGCACCATAACAGGGTTCCACGAGCAGTACTTC
TRBJ1-4	-	TRBV20-1	-	CSANRPTNEKLFF	TGCAGTGCCAACAGGCCAACTAATGAAAAACTGTTTTTT
TRBJ1-2	-	TRBV11-2	-	CASSLDSKNYGYTF	TGTGCCAGCAGCTTAGATTCGAAGAACTATGGCTACACCTTC
TRBJ1-5	TRBD1	TRBV30	-	CAWSQGDKLSNQPQHF	TGTGCCTGGAGTCAGGGGGACAAACTTAGCAATCAGCCCCAGCATTTT
TRBJ2-5	-	TRBV14	many	CASSQEAWYQETQYF	TGTGCCAGCAGCCAAGAAGCATGGTACCAAGAGACCCAGTACTTC
TRBJ2-7	-	TRBV7-2	-	CASSLSTRYEQYF	TGTGCCAGCAGCCTCTCGACTAGGTACGAGCAGTACTTC
TRBJ1-3	-	TRBV12-3/TRBV12-4	few	CASSLNSGNTIYF	TGTGCCAGCAGTTTAAACTCTGGAAACACCATATATTTT
TRBJ1-1	-	TRBV19	few	CASSMTGNTEAFF	TGTGCCAGTAGTATGACAGGGAACACTGAAGCTTTCTTT
TRBJ2-2	TRBD2	TRBV9	many	CASSVELAGGGAGELFF	TGTGCCAGCAGCGTAGAGCTAGCGGGAGGGGGTGCCGGGGAGCTGTTTTTT
TRBJ1-2	-	TRBV6-7	-	CATSALRKRTPNYGYTF	TGTGCCACAAGTGCTCTCAGGAAACGAACCCCTAACTATGGCTACACCTTC
TRBJ2-2	-	TRBV4-3	many	CASSRRGTGELFF	TGCGCCAGCAGCCGCAGGGGCACCGGGGAGCTGTTTTTT
TRBJ1-5	TRBD1	TRBV19	once	CASSIEGVTGESLNQPQHF	TGTGCCAGTAGTATAGAAGGGGTGACAGGGGAGTCCCTCAATCAGCCCCAGCATTTT
TRBJ2-5	-	TRBV6-2/TRBV6-3	-	CASSPWTLGGETQYF	TGTGCCAGCAGCCCTTGGACACTTGGGGGAGAGACCCAGTACTTC
TRBJ2-2	-	TRBV7-9	many	CASSLGQFNTGELFF	TGTGCCAGCAGCTTAGGGCAGTTTAACACCGGGGAGCTGTTTTTT
TRBJ1-1	-	TRBV30	-	CAWSILTNTEAFF	TGTGCTTGGAGTATATTGACGAACACTGAAGCTTTCTTT
TRBJ1-5	-	TRBV19	many	CASSSQGNQPQHF	TGTGCCAGTAGTTCCCAGGGGAATCAGCCCCAGCATTTT
TRBJ2-7	TRBD1	TRBV15	many	CATSKGQGTPSYEQYF	TGTGCCACCAGCAAGGGACAGGGGACGCCTTCCTACGAGCAGTACTTC
TRBJ2-1	-	TRBV6-5	-	CASSYGTFAINEQFF	TGTGCCAGCAGTTATGGGACTTTCGCCATCAATGAGCAGTTCTTC
TRBJ2-5	-	TRBV7-6	many	CASSLSPSIGETQYF	TGTGCCAGCAGCTTATCTCCCTCGATTGGAGAGACCCAGTACTTC
TRBJ2-3	TRBD2	TRBV6-2/TRBV6-3	few	CASSWTSGGPDTDTQYF	TGTGCCAGCAGCTGGACTAGCGGGGGTCCCGACACAGATACGCAGTATTTT
TRBJ2-2	-	TRBV5-1	-	CASSLKLNTGELFF	TGCGCCAGCAGCTTGAAACTAAACACCGGGGAGCTGTTTTTT
TRBJ1-1	-	TRBV6-1	many	CASSRGSESTEAFF	TGTGCCAGCAGTAGGGGAAGTGAAAGCACTGAAGCTTTCTTT
TRBJ2-3	-	TRBV20-1	many	CSANQRALGSTDTQYF	TGCAGTGCTAACCAAAGAGCATTAGGATCCACAGATACGCAGTATTTT
TRBJ2-1	-	TRBV5-6	many	CASSYDRGFSEQFF	TGTGCCAGCAGCTACGACAGAGGGTTTTCGGAGCAGTTCTTC
TRBJ2-1	-	TRBV5-4	many	CASSTDSSSYNEQFF	TGTGCCAGCAGCACGGACTCGAGCTCCTACAATGAGCAGTTCTTC